Below, 24 T cell receptor beta chains from the same sample are listed, as sequenced in a study of blood T cell repertoires in COVID-19. The protocol was immunoSEQ multiplex PCR, while the TCRdb copy is restricted to in-frame clones and leaves out a portion. This sample has roughly 61,000 clones, with around nine tenths found just once. The material sequenced was peripheral blood. These receptors all stem from an elderly man with acute or convalescent COVID-19.

The chain combines TRBV7-8 with TRBJ1-4; D is ambiguous. Germline CDR1 is SGHVS and CDR2 is FQNEAQ. The CDR3 is 15 amino acids. With 3 bases removed from V and 8 bases from J, the gap between germline ends came to 16 bases. The CDR3 sequence: CASSFSPKGSEKLFF. The CDR3 coding sequence is TGTGCCAGCAGCTTTAGTCCGAAAGGGAGCGAAAAACTGTTTTTT.

The rearrangement uses TRBV2 and TRBJ1-6, with D perhaps TRBD1 (6 bases). The CDR3 is 16 amino acids. V lost 1 base and J lost 7, with 14 bases in between. CDR1 SNHLY and CDR2 FYNNEI come from the germline V gene. The chain's CDR3 is CASSEGGGGWNSPLHF. DNA of the CDR3: TGTGCCAGCAGTGAAGGGGGAGGGGGTTGGAATTCACCCCTCCACTTT. Full variable domain (outside the CDR3, taken from reference TRBV2 and TRBJ1-6): EPEVTQTPSHQVTQMGQEVILRCVPISNHLYFYWYRQILGQKVEFLVSFYNNEISEKSEIFDDQFSVERPDGSNFTLKIRSTKLEDSAMYFCASSEGGGGWNSPLHFGNGTRLTVT.

V is TRBV7-2 and J is TRBJ2-1, with 7 bases fitting TRBD2. Trimming at V came to 5 bases and at J to 4 bases, leaving 8 bases not matched to a gene. The CDR3 runs 15 residues. The germline gives CDR1 SGHTA, CDR2 FQGNSA. The CDR3, as DNA: TGTGCCAGCAGCCCAGGAGGGGAGGGTTACAATGAGCAGTTCTTC. Translating gives CASSPGGEGYNEQFF.

V is TRBV15 and J is TRBJ1-6, with no clear D. V was pared by 6 bases and J by 9 bases, with 15 bases between. The CDR3 is 14 residues long. Germline CDR1 LNHNV, CDR2 YYDKDF (reference sequence). This CDR3 reads CATSTLVAASPLHF. The DNA of the CDR3 is TGTGCCACCAGTACGTTGGTTGCGGCTTCACCCCTCCACTTT.

V usage is TRBV29-1 and J usage is TRBJ2-2, with 13 bases fitting TRBD2. With 2 bases clipped from V and 3 bases from J, the junction kept 9 bases outside the gene matches. Germline CDR1 reads SQVTM; CDR2 reads ANQGSEA. CDR3 length equals 18 residues. The CDR3 sequence is CSVEKTSGGIGDTGELFF. CDR3 in DNA: TGCAGCGTTGAAAAGACTAGCGGGGGGATTGGGGACACCGGGGAGCTGTTTTTT.

V gene TRBV30 combines with J gene TRBJ2-7; 7 bases align to TRBD1. Germline CDR1 is GTSNPN and CDR2 is SVGIG (reference sequence). This CDR3 is 12 amino acids long. The trim removed 4 bases at V and 3 bases at J, leaving 3 bases unmatched. The CDR3 sequence: CAWNRDSYEQYF. The CDR3 coding sequence is TGTGCCTGGAACCGGGACAGCTACGAGCAGTACTTC.

The chain links TRBV6-1 to TRBJ1-4, with a tentative D call TRBD1 (5 bases). This CDR3 has 17 amino acids. In germline, CDR1 is MNHNS, CDR2 SASEGT. V was clipped by 0 bases and J by 0 bases, with 11 bases between them. The CDR3 DNA follows: TGTGCCAGCAGTGAAGCTGGGGGGGTTGCAACTAATGAAAAACTGTTTTTT. As protein: CASSEAGGVATNEKLFF.

The chain couples TRBV7-8 to TRBJ2-7, with 12 bases fitting TRBD2. Germline CDR1 SGHVS, CDR2 FQNEAQ. The CDR3 consists of 19 residues. Trimming at V came to 2 bases and at J to 4 bases, leaving 15 bases not matched to a gene. The CDR3 here is CASSLSNNIGLAGRYEQYF. The CDR3 DNA is TGTGCCAGCAGCTTAAGTAATAACATCGGACTAGCGGGGAGGTACGAGCAGTACTTC. Combining the CDR3 with reference TRBV7-8 and TRBJ2-7 gives the whole variable domain GAGVSQSPRYKVAKRGQDVALRCDPISGHVSLFWYQQALGQGPEFLTYFQNEAQLDKSGLPSDRFFAERPEGSVSTLKIQRTQQEDSAVYLCASSLSNNIGLAGRYEQYFGPGTRLTVT.

This clone was counted once. The chain carries TRBV7-9 and TRBJ1-1, with unresolved D. The CDR3 has 14 amino acids. Trimming pared 7 bases from V and 3 bases from J, leaving 15 bases between. Germline assignment: CDR1 SEHNR and CDR2 FQNEAQ (reference sequence). The CDR3 reads CASTQRTRDTEAFF. The CDR3, as DNA: TGTGCCAGCACCCAGCGGACGAGGGACACTGAAGCTTTCTTT.

The V gene is TRBV7-9, the J gene TRBJ1-1; 8 bases match TRBD1. Unmatched junction bases numbered 6, after V lost 1 base and J lost 5 bases. Germline V gene sequence: CDR1 SEHNR, CDR2 FQNEAQ (reference sequence). CDR3 length: 15 residues. The CDR3: CASSLGDRGRTEAFF. The CDR3 DNA is TGTGCCAGCAGCTTAGGAGACAGGGGAAGGACTGAAGCTTTCTTT.

This chain uses TRBV27 with TRBJ1-5; 7 nucleotides agree with TRBD1. Trimming took 6 bases from V and 2 from J; bases not matched to a gene: 4. This CDR3 comprises 14 residues. Germline CDR1 and CDR2: MNHEY and SMNVEV (reference sequence). The DNA of the CDR3 is TGTGCCAGCAGACCTACAGGGGGCAATCAGCCCCAGCATTTT. It codes for CASRPTGGNQPQHF.

The genes are TRBV19 and TRBJ1-1; the D gene is possibly TRBD1 (5 bases). CDR1 and CDR2 from the germline V gene are LNHDA and SQIVND (reference sequence). The CDR3 spans 12 residues. V was cut by 9 bases and J by 2 bases, with 10 bases left in between. Here the CDR3 reads CASTGQNTEAFF. The CDR3, as DNA: TGTGCCAGCACCGGACAAAACACTGAAGCTTTCTTT. Full variable domain (rest looked up from reference TRBV19 and TRBJ1-1): DGGITQSPKYLFRKEGQNVTLSCEQNLNHDAMYWYRQDPGQGLRLIYYSQIVNDFQKGDIAEGYSVSREKKESFPLTVTSAQKNPTAFYLCASTGQNTEAFFGQGTRLTVV.

The chain carries TRBV7-8 and TRBJ2-7, with 9 positions matching TRBD1. Germline V CDR1 and CDR2: SGHVS, FQNEAQ. The CDR3 loop spans 15 amino acids. Losses at the gene ends were 1 base for V and 2 bases for J; bases not matched to a gene: 3. CDR3 in DNA: TGTGCCAGCAGCTTAGGGGGGGACAGGGCCTACGAGCAGTACTTC. This translates into CASSLGGDRAYEQYF.

This sequence joins TRBV5-1 and TRBJ1-2; TRBD1 aligns across 8 bases. CDR1 is SGHRS and CDR2 is YFSETQ in the germline V gene. This CDR3 is built from 16 residues. V lost 4 bases and J lost 2; bases outside the gene matches: 10. The CDR3 nucleotides are TGCGCCAGCAGCGCCAGTGCAGGGGGCGAAAACTATGGCTACACCTTC. This translates into CASSASAGGENYGYTF. Using reference TRBV5-1 and TRBJ1-2 for the parts outside the CDR3, the full variable domain is KAGVTQTPRYLIKTRGQQVTLSCSPISGHRSVSWYQQTPGQGLQFLFEYFSETQRNKGNFPGRFSGRQFSNSRSEMNVSTLELGDSALYLCASSASAGGENYGYTFGSGTRLTVV.

V gene TRBV5-1 combines with J gene TRBJ2-1, with 7 bases fitting TRBD1. The germline gives CDR1 SGHRS, CDR2 YFSETQ. There are 15 residues in the CDR3. V lost 0 bases to trimming and J lost 1 base; unmatched junction nucleotides: 1. For the CDR3, the DNA is TGCGCCAGCAGCTTGGAGGGACAGTCCTACAATGAGCAGTTCTTC. Translating it yields CASSLEGQSYNEQFF.

CDR3 in amino acids: CASSPGVPDTQYF. The CDR3 nucleotides read TGTGCCAGCAGCCCGGGGGTCCCAGATACGCAGTATTTT. The rearrangement joins TRBV2 to TRBJ2-3; possible D gene TRBD2, 6 bases. CDR3 length: 13 residues. Germline V gives CDR1 SNHLY, CDR2 FYNNEI. Trimming removed 6 bases at V and 4 bases at J, with 11 bases between.

The chain links TRBV18 to TRBJ2-1; D not resolved. The CDR3 has 14 amino acids. Germline CDR1 is KGHSH and CDR2 is LQKENI. The V and J ends lost 1 base and 2 bases respectively, with 6 bases between them. The CDR3 sequence is CASSPRAAYNEQFF. CDR3 DNA sequence: TGTGCCAGCTCACCACGGGCAGCCTACAATGAGCAGTTCTTC. Full variable domain (remainder filled in from reference TRBV18 and TRBJ2-1): NAGVMQNPRHLVRRRGQEARLRCSPMKGHSHVYWYRQLPEEGLKFMVYLQKENIIDESGMPKERFSAEFPKEGPSILRIQQVVRGDSAAYFCASSPRAAYNEQFFGPGTRLTVL.

CDR3 bases: TGTGCCAGCAGTTTGTCCTTGAACACTGAAGCTTTCTTT. Its translation is CASSLSLNTEAFF. This rearrangement joins TRBV12-3 or TRBV12-4 to TRBJ1-1; D gene unclear. The CDR3 contains 13 residues. Trimming removed 3 bases from V and 0 bases from J, with 5 bases in between.

The chain carries TRBV2 and TRBJ2-3; D call uncertain. Germline V gene sequence: CDR1 SNHLY, CDR2 FYNNEI. This CDR3 is built from 13 residues. V gave up 6 bases and J gave up 8 bases, with 15 bases separating them. The DNA of the CDR3 is TGTGCCAGCAGGGCCCAACTGGAGAGTACGCAGTATTTT. This gives the protein CASRAQLESTQYF.

The V and J genes are TRBV12-3 or TRBV12-4 and TRBJ1-1; 7 bases align to TRBD1. The ends lost 6 bases at V and 1 base at J; junction bases unmatched: 2. This CDR3 spans 13 amino acids. The CDR3 here is CASSRTGNTEAFF. The CDR3 DNA sequence: TGTGCCAGCAGCCGGACAGGGAACACTGAAGCTTTCTTT.

This chain joins TRBV2 and TRBJ2-6, with TRBD1 identical over 10 bases. The CDR3 has 18 residues. Germline V gene sequence: CDR1 SNHLY, CDR2 FYNNEI. After removal of 3 bases from V and 3 bases from J, the junction contained 8 bases not matched to a gene. The CDR3 protein is CASSEVGTGAFGANVLTF. The CDR3 coding sequence is TGTGCCAGCAGTGAGGTAGGGACAGGGGCGTTTGGGGCCAACGTCCTGACTTTC.

In the case of this clone: This CDR3 is also generated by other DNA sequences in the sample. The V and J genes are TRBV19 and TRBJ2-5, with 8 bases identical to TRBD1. Germline-derived CDR1 and CDR2 are LNHDA and SQIVND (reference sequence). This CDR3 comprises 14 residues. V shed 3 bases, J shed 4 bases, and the junction held 4 bases outside the gene matches. The CDR3 region has the DNA TGTGCCAGTAGTATGGCGACAGGGGTAGAGACCCAGTACTTC. Amino acids: CASSMATGVETQYF.

This chain links TRBV3-1 (or the pseudogene TRBV3-2) with TRBJ2-1; 8 bases agree with TRBD2. Trimming cost V 4 bases and J 8 bases; bases outside gene matches: 10. The germline V gene encodes CDR1 LGHDT and CDR2 YNNKEL (reference sequence). The length of the CDR3 is 15 residues. CDR3: CASSLGRGAPHEQFF. In DNA, the CDR3 is TGTGCCAGCAGCCTCGGGCGGGGGGCCCCCCATGAGCAGTTCTTC.

The chain combines TRBV24-1 with TRBJ1-2; 8 positions agree with TRBD1. Germline CDR1 KGHDR, CDR2 SFDVKD. Trimming cost V 4 bases and J 2 bases; bases outside gene matches: 5. This CDR3 is 15 amino acids long. The CDR3 DNA reads as TGTGCCACCAGTGAAACCGGGACAGGCAACTATGGCTACACCTTC. Translation gives CATSETGTGNYGYTF.